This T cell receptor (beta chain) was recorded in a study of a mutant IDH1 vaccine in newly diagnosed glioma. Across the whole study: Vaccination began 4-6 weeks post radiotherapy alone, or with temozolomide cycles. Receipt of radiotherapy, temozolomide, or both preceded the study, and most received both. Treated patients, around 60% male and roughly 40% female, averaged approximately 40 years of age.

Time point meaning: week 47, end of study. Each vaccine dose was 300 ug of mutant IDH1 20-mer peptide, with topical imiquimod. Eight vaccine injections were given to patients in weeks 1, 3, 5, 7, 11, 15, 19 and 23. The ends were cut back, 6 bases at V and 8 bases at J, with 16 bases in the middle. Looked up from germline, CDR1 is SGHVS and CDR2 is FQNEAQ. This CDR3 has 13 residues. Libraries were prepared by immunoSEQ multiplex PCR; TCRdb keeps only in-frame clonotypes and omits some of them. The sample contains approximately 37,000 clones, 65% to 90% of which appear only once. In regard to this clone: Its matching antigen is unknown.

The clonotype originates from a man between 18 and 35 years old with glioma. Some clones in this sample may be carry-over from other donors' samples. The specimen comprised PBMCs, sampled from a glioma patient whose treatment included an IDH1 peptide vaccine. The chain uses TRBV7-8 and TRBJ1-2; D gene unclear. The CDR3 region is CASRLSAGAGYTF. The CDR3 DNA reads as TGTGCCAGCAGGTTATCGGCCGGAGCAGGCTACACCTTC.